This T cell receptor (beta chain) was sequenced in a study of CD8+CD57+ T cells in acquired aplastic anemia. Study as a whole: Sorted CD4+ and CD8+ cells yielded about 3.1 ug of DNA on average. General observations from the study: Significant differences in CD8+ Simpson's diversity were not observed between patients and controls.

Genomic DNA, serving as template, underwent TCR beta VDJ and CDR3 profiling. TCRdb re-called the reads with MiXCR, one entry per CDR3 protein. The top ten hold approximately 12% of the sample, which has about 150,000 distinct CDR3 sequences, roughly 54% seen once. Germline V gene data show CDR1 as MGHDK and CDR2 as SYGVNS. Trimming took off 0 bases at V and 6 bases at J, with 14 bases between the two ends. The CDR3 consists of 15 residues. Patients chosen for sequencing had shown CD8+CD57+ cell expansion by flow cytometry. By the time of blood sampling, patients had still received no therapy. On this clonotype itself: The antigen remains undetermined.

This receptor was obtained from a human donor with aplastic anemia. Input material: sorted CD4+, CD8+, or CD8+CD57+ T cells (not recorded which) from PBMCs. The rearrangement joins TRBV25-1 to TRBJ1-2, with D tentatively TRBD1 (6 bases). The CDR3 reads CASSEYVGGADGYTF. For the CDR3, the DNA is TGTGCCAGCAGTGAATATGTCGGGGGCGCAGATGGCTACACCTTC.